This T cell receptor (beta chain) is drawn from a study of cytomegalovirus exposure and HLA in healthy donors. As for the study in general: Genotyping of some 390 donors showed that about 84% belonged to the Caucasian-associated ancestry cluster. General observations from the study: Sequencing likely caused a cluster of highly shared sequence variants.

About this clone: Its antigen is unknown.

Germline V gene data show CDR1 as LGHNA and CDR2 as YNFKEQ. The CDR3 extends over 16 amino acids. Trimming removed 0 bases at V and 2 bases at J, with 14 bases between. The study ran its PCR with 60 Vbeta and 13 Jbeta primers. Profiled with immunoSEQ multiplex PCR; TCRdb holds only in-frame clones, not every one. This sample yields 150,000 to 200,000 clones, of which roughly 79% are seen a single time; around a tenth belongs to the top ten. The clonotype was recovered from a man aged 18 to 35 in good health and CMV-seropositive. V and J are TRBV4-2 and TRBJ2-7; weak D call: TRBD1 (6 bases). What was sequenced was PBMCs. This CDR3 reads CASSQDVQGFPYEQYF. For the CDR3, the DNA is TGTGCCAGCAGCCAAGACGTACAGGGTTTCCCCTACGAGCAGTACTTC.